One sample yielded the 25 T cell receptor beta chains listed below, sequenced in a study of blood T cell repertoires in COVID-19. The protocol was immunoSEQ multiplex PCR, while the TCRdb copy is restricted to in-frame clones and leaves out a portion. The top ten hold around 2.6% of the sample, which has about 75,000 clones, 85% to 90% seen once. Sequencing input: peripheral blood. These receptor sequences come from a human donor in a cohort sampled during active COVID-19.

This clone appeared a few times. The V and J genes are TRBV7-9 and TRBJ2-7; D is perhaps TRBD1 (6 bases). The V and J ends lost 2 bases and 2 bases respectively, with 13 bases between them. CDR1 SEHNR and CDR2 FQNEAQ come from the germline V gene (reference sequence). The length of the CDR3 is 15 residues. CDR3 DNA sequence: TGTGCCAGCAGCTTAACATCACAGGGACCCTACGAGCAGTACTTC. Its protein is CASSLTSQGPYEQYF. Using reference TRBV7-9 and TRBJ2-7 for the parts outside the CDR3, the full variable domain is DTGVSQNPRHKITKRGQNVTFRCDPISEHNRLYWYRQTLGQGPEFLTYFQNEAQLEKSRLLSDRFSAERPKGSFSTLEIQRTEQGDSAMYLCASSLTSQGPYEQYFGPGTRLTVT.

CDR3 nucleotide sequence: TGTGCCAGCAGCCCGGGACAGGGGGCCAACATTCAGTACTTC. It is translated as CASSPGQGANIQYF. The V call is TRBV7-6, the J call TRBJ2-4; 12 nucleotides line up with TRBD1. The J segment lost 7 bases and the V segment lost 5 bases, leaving 3 bases of the junction unmatched. This CDR3 is 14 amino acids long. Germline values: CDR1 SGHVS, CDR2 FNYEAQ.

This clone was detected a few times. The chain carries TRBV24-1 and TRBJ1-2; D call uncertain. From germline, CDR1 is KGHDR and CDR2 SFDVKD. Trimming took off 5 bases at V and 3 bases at J, with 12 bases between the two ends. This CDR3 spans 14 amino acids. Here the CDR3 reads CATSASNRDYGYTF. CDR3 nucleotide sequence: TGTGCCACCAGTGCCTCGAACAGAGACTATGGCTACACCTTC.

The chain combines TRBV7-9 with TRBJ2-1, with 7 positions matching TRBD2. CDR1 is SEHNR, CDR2 FQNEAQ, per germline (reference sequence). CDR3 length: 16 amino acids. Germline trimming cut 5 bases from V and 2 bases from J; bases unmatched to any gene: 9. In DNA form, the CDR3 reads TGTGCCAGCAGCCCCTCGGTGAGCGGGGCCTACAATGAGCAGTTCTTC. Its translation: CASSPSVSGAYNEQFF.

This clone was seen just once. The J gene is TRBJ1-3, the V gene TRBV7-2; unclear D gene. Germline assignment: CDR1 SGHTA and CDR2 FQGNSA. V lost 8 bases, J lost 0 bases, and 14 bases lay in between. CDR3 length: 15 residues. In DNA, the CDR3 is TGTGCCAGCCGTCTAGAGGTCGGCTCTGGAAACACCATATATTTT. Translated: CASRLEVGSGNTIYF.

This sequence joins TRBV29-1 and TRBJ1-1; D gene ambiguous. The CDR3 consists of 13 residues. CDR1 is SQVTM and CDR2 is ANQGSEA in the germline V gene. V dropped 4 bases and J dropped 0 bases, with 9 bases sitting between them. CDR3 region: CSVVPVMNTEAFF. The DNA for the CDR3 is TGCAGCGTTGTTCCGGTCATGAACACTGAAGCTTTCTTT.

This chain connects TRBV27 to TRBJ2-7; 8 bases are shared with TRBD2. V gave up 0 bases and J gave up 7 bases; unmatched junction bases: 8. Germline loops: CDR1 MNHEY, CDR2 SMNVEV (reference sequence). This CDR3 is built from 15 residues. The CDR3 is CASSLSLAGSGEQYF. The CDR3 DNA sequence: TGTGCCAGCAGTTTATCGTTAGCGGGATCGGGGGAGCAGTACTTC.

This rearrangement joins TRBV6-2 or TRBV6-3 to TRBJ1-1; D possibly corresponds to TRBD1 (5 bases). Trimming pared 4 bases from V and 5 bases from J, leaving 29 bases between. Germline V lookup: CDR1 MNHEY, CDR2 SVGEGT. The CDR3 spans 19 residues. DNA of the CDR3: TGTGCCAGCAGTTTACCCCCTCCCGAGACAGCGATCGGAGGGACTGAAGCTTTCTTT. Its translation is CASSLPPPETAIGGTEAFF.

There are a few counts of this clone. The chain couples TRBV9 to TRBJ1-2, with 11 bases that match TRBD1. J was trimmed by 4 bases and V by 2 bases; bases with no gene match: 7. Germline V CDR1 and CDR2: SGDLS, YYNGEE. The CDR3 runs to 16 residues. This chain's CDR3 is CASSVRGQGGSYGYTF. As DNA, the CDR3 is TGTGCCAGCAGCGTGCGGGGACAGGGGGGATCCTATGGCTACACCTTC.

This clone was picked up a small number of times. V usage is TRBV7-6 and J usage is TRBJ1-5; 7 bases map to TRBD1. Germline V lookup: CDR1 SGHVS, CDR2 FNYEAQ. The CDR3 extends over 15 amino acids. J was trimmed by 2 bases and V by 8 bases; bases with no gene match: 9. In DNA form, the CDR3 reads TGTGCCAGCTATCACAGGGGATTTGGCAATCAGCCCCAGCATTTT. As protein: CASYHRGFGNQPQHF.

The chain couples TRBV3-1 (or the pseudogene TRBV3-2) to TRBJ2-7; D is unclear. Germline CDR1 LGHDT, CDR2 YNNKEL (reference sequence). Trimming shortened V by 7 bases and J by 0 bases, and 10 bases separated the two germline ends. The CDR3 is 13 amino acids. The CDR3 DNA follows: TGTGCCAGCACCCACCAACTCTCCTACGAGCAGTACTTC. It yields the protein CASTHQLSYEQYF.

The chain employs TRBV7-3 and TRBJ2-6; weak D call: TRBD2 (6 bases). Germline V gene data show CDR1 as SGHTA and CDR2 as FQGTGA. V lost 5 bases and J 1 base, leaving 15 bases between the germline ends. The CDR3 is made up of 17 amino acids. CDR3 sequence reads: CASSPPGLRSGANVLTF. CDR3 nucleotide sequence: TGTGCCAGCAGCCCGCCGGGACTCAGATCTGGGGCCAACGTCCTGACTTTC.

The V and J genes are TRBV7-2 and TRBJ1-4, with D uncertain. Germline V gene data show CDR1 as SGHTA and CDR2 as FQGNSA. The CDR3 loop spans 15 amino acids. Trimming pared 1 base from V and 8 bases from J, leaving 14 bases between. Written as DNA, the CDR3 is TGTGCCAGCAGCTTAGGGGTCGGAGGGTACGAAAAACTGTTTTTT. This codes for CASSLGVGGYEKLFF.

In this sample, this clone turned up once. The rearrangement joins TRBV28 to TRBJ2-7; 7 nucleotides match TRBD1. The junction had 10 bases not matched to a gene; V was cut back by 0 bases and J by 5 bases. The CDR3 totals 16 residues. Per the germline V gene, CDR1 is MDHEN and CDR2 is SYDVKM. CDR3 sequence (DNA): TGTGCCAGCAGTTTATGGCGACAGGGTGGAACGGACGAGCAGTACTTC. This sequence encodes CASSLWRQGGTDEQYF.

The V call is TRBV10-3, the J call TRBJ2-7, with TRBD2 matching over 7 bases. J lost 2 bases, V lost 8 bases, and 9 bases had no gene match. Per germline, CDR1 ENHRY and CDR2 SYGVKD. This CDR3 spans 14 amino acids. CDR3 loop: CAIRSGTYTYEQYF. The CDR3 DNA follows: TGTGCCATCCGGAGCGGGACTTATACCTACGAGCAGTACTTC.

The rearrangement joins TRBV2 to TRBJ1-2, with TRBD1 matching 8 bases. Germline CDR1 SNHLY, CDR2 FYNNEI. The J segment lost 7 bases and the V segment lost 6 bases, leaving 10 bases of the junction unmatched. The CDR3 spans 14 residues. The CDR3 here is CASSETGELGGYTF. The CDR3 nucleotides are TGTGCCAGCAGCGAGACAGGGGAACTGGGTGGCTACACCTTC.

This chain connects TRBV7-2 to TRBJ1-1; D remains unclear. This CDR3 spans 15 amino acids. Deletions cut 3 bases from V and 4 bases from J, with 15 bases between. Germline CDR1 SGHTA, CDR2 FQGNSA. The CDR3 sequence: CASSFFGKGGTEAFF. The CDR3 DNA sequence: TGTGCCAGCAGCTTCTTTGGTAAGGGAGGCACTGAAGCTTTCTTT.

The gene calls are TRBV28 and TRBJ2-3, with 7 bases lining up with TRBD2. Trimming at V came to 7 bases and at J to 3 bases, leaving 4 bases not matched to a gene. Germline V gives CDR1 MDHEN, CDR2 SYDVKM. CDR3 length: 13 residues. The CDR3 DNA reads as TGTGCCAGCACATGGGGGGGAACAGATACGCAGTATTTT. The encoded protein is CASTWGGTDTQYF. Complete variable domain (other parts from reference TRBV28 and TRBJ2-3): DVKVTQSSRYLVKRTGEKVFLECVQDMDHENMFWYRQDPGLGLRLIYFSYDVKMKEKGDIPEGYSVSREKKERFSLILESASTNQTSMYLCASTWGGTDTQYFGPGTRLTVL.

The chain employs TRBV5-1 and TRBJ1-2; unclear D gene. CDR3 length: 14 amino acids. CDR1 and CDR2 (germline): SGHRS, YFSETQ. Trimming pared 4 bases from V and 1 base from J, leaving 11 bases between. For the CDR3, the DNA is TGCGCCAGCAGCCCCGAGGGATTTAACTATGGCTACACCTTC. This codes for CASSPEGFNYGYTF.

This chain uses TRBV19 with TRBJ2-1; TRBD2 agrees at 7 bases. The CDR3 contains 15 residues. Germline CDR1 reads LNHDA; CDR2 reads SQIVND (reference sequence). V was pared by 6 bases and J by 6 bases, with 11 bases of the junction left unmatched. This chain's CDR3 is CASRAAGTTSNEQFF. The DNA for the CDR3 is TGTGCCAGTAGGGCAGCCGGGACTACTAGCAATGAGCAGTTCTTC. The full variable domain, in which reference TRBV19 and TRBJ2-1 provide the parts outside the CDR3, is DGGITQSPKYLFRKEGQNVTLSCEQNLNHDAMYWYRQDPGQGLRLIYYSQIVNDFQKGDIAEGYSVSREKKESFPLTVTSAQKNPTAFYLCASRAAGTTSNEQFFGPGTRLTVL.

This rearrangement joins TRBV7-2 to TRBJ1-1; D gene unclear. The CDR3 loop spans 14 amino acids. Germline CDR1 reads SGHTA; CDR2 reads FQGNSA. V lost 3 bases, J lost 0 bases, and 8 bases lay in between. CDR3 in amino acids: CASSFGVLNTEAFF. CDR3 DNA: TGTGCCAGCAGCTTCGGAGTCTTGAACACTGAAGCTTTCTTT.

This clone has just one count. The V and J genes are TRBV5-1 and TRBJ1-1; D may be TRBD1 (6 bases). Trimming shortened V by 3 bases and J by 7 bases, and 13 bases separated the two germline ends. The CDR3 is made up of 13 amino acids. CDR1 and CDR2 (germline): SGHRS, YFSETQ. This CDR3 reads CASSWTELSEAFF. CDR3 coding DNA: TGCGCCAGCAGCTGGACAGAATTGAGTGAAGCTTTCTTT.

The J gene is TRBJ2-7, the V gene TRBV7-8; 7 bases agree with TRBD2. The germline gives CDR1 SGHVS, CDR2 FQNEAQ. V lost 8 bases and J lost 3; bases outside the gene matches: 1. The CDR3 is 11 residues long. DNA for the CDR3: TGTGCCAGCGCGGGGGTCTACGAGCAGTACTTC. As protein: CASAGVYEQYF.

The V gene is TRBV6-2 or TRBV6-3, the J gene TRBJ2-2; possible D gene TRBD2, 6 bases. With 4 bases removed from V and 1 base from J, the gap between germline ends came to 10 bases. The CDR3 length is 15 residues. CDR1 MNHEY and CDR2 SVGEGT come from the germline V gene. CDR3 in amino acids: CASSFLAQNTGELFF. The CDR3 DNA follows: TGTGCCAGCAGTTTTCTAGCGCAGAACACCGGGGAGCTGTTTTTT.

The J gene is TRBJ2-2, the V gene TRBV9; tentative D call: TRBD2 (5 bases). Germline V gene lookup returns CDR1 SGDLS and CDR2 YYNGEE. The CDR3 loop spans 15 amino acids. V was cut by 4 bases and J by 3 bases, with 13 bases left in between. The CDR3 spells CASSPVRVDTGELFF. CDR3 DNA: TGTGCCAGCAGCCCCGTGAGGGTCGACACCGGGGAGCTGTTTTTT.